This is a list of T cell receptor beta chains from one sample in a study of cytomegalovirus exposure and HLA in healthy donors. TCRdb's copy holds only in-frame clones and misses some; the assay was immunoSEQ multiplex PCR. The profile shows roughly 120,000 clones, approximately 80% of them singletons. Sequenced material: PBMCs. These receptors were taken from a man aged 40-55 years in good health and CMV-seronegative. Both conserved end residues are part of each CDR3.

v_call cdr3_aa
TRBV6-5 CASSYPTGSGVEQFF
TRBV9 CASSPRADTGELFF
TRBV6-6 CASSYVAEQFF
TRBV30 CAWSVQFGNTEAFF
TRBV18 CASSRGVVSIYEQYF
TRBV7-8 CASSLPPGNEQFF
TRBV7-2 CASSSSLSYEQYF
TRBV5-5 CASSFLSRGSNQPQHF
TRBV30 CACGGFGTDTQYF
TRBV10-1 CASSASGGPGNEQFF
TRBV27 CASSLVAGGPPNEQFF
TRBV5-4 CASSNRVPSYNEQFF
TRBV5-1 CASSGQASSYNEQFF
TRBV27 CASSLLGLSSYNEQFF
TRBV28 CATLLGSEKLFF
TRBV19 CASSDRTGGFSYEQYF
TRBV30 CAWSVLQGETQYF
TRBV7-9 CASSLAGVDGYTF
TRBV28 CASSLLQANYGYTF
TRBV2 CASTGRRDSQYF
TRBV28 CASSLSPGLSYGYTF
TRBV15 CATSYGRDSYNEQFF
TRBV10-3 CAISAQGDGNQPQHF
TRBV28 CASSSTSGVTDTQYF
TRBV4-3 CASSVRGSGANVLTF
TRBV2 CASSLRALYYEQYF
TRBV20-1 CRGRVGYEQYF
TRBV7-8 CASSSRTGRRTDTQYF
TRBV29-1 CSVERTGSQETQYF
TRBV5-1 CASSWGDREEEQYF
TRBV29-1 CSAAGGRRGEKLFF
TRBV7-2 CASSLVRYNEQFF
TRBV2 CASSEGSQGKYTDTQYF
TRBV27 CASSLSAGTLSSGANGLTF
TRBV9 CASSVEVGARYEQYF
TRBV6-5 CASSYGTGGWDEQFF
TRBV6-6 CASSTPQMSTDTQYF
TRBV5-4 CASSIRDRGSPLHF
TRBV29-1 CSVTEDGYTF
TRBV28 CASSRGSTGAYEQYF
TRBV27 CASSLDRVPDTQYF
TRBV5-6 CASSLWVAIVKNSQYF
TRBV5-6 CASSFPGRTGANGLTF
TRBV6-5 CASSHSRGGEQFF
TRBV19 CASSGGANRDF
TRBV7-9 CASSRETGTGYFATQYF